Listed here are 2 T cell receptor beta chains from one sample, sequenced in a study of response to subunit inactivated influenza vaccine. TCRdb redid the calling of the RT-PCR reads with MiXCR, one entry per CDR3 protein. Among over 450,000 distinct CDR3 sequences listed, 10% to 15% were seen once. The specimen was PBMCs from blood, collected 40 to 50 days after vaccination. The source is a man in his fifties who received an inactivated influenza vaccine.

This clonotype was detected only a few times. The CDR3 loop reads CASSLAWGQNTEAFF. For the CDR3, the DNA is TGTGCCAGCAGCTTAGCCTGGGGGCAGAACACTGAAGCTTTCTTT. The J gene is TRBJ1-1, the V gene TRBV7-2; a possible D gene is TRBD1 (6 bases). Germline CDR1 is SGHTA and CDR2 is FQGNSA. CDR3 length: 15 residues. Trimming took off 0 bases at V and 1 base at J, with 9 bases between the two ends.

The chain combines TRBV11-2 with TRBJ2-2; no clear D gene. Germline CDR1 reads SGHAT; CDR2 reads FQNNGV. Trimming left V 1 base short and J 4 bases short, with 7 bases between. CDR3 length: 14 residues. CDR3 sequence (DNA): TGTGCCAGCAGCTTAGTAGATCGCACCGGGGAGCTGTTTTTT. Encoded protein: CASSLVDRTGELFF.